This record looks at one T cell receptor beta chain sequence and its context. Antigen: not known. A much larger clone differs by one base, so this may be a read error. The data were obtained in a study of T cells in Graves' hyperthyroidism and ophthalmopathy. CDR3 size: 13 residues. The germline gives CDR1 MNHEY, CDR2 SVGEGT. Unmatched junction bases numbered 3, after V lost 6 bases and J lost 2 bases. RNA transcripts gave rise to amplified TCR beta CDR3 regions. The HTBI primer set was used in a first-round RT-PCR of the TCR CDR3. In TCRdb, the multiplex PCR reads were re-called with MiXCR into one record per CDR3 protein. Here the sample spans over 300,000 distinct CDR3 sequences, approximately 15% being singletons. PBMCs came from over 8.5 ml fresh peripheral blood. Overall study findings and caveats: Within blood appeared most thyroid clonotypes that had expanded above 0.001.

The V and J genes are TRBV6-2 or TRBV6-3 and TRBJ1-2; 7 bases are a match to TRBD1. The sample was blood. The TCR originated in a woman in her thirties or forties with Graves' ophthalmopathy. CDR3 loop: CASRETGNYGYTF. In DNA form, the CDR3 reads TGTGCCAGCAGAGAGACAGGGAACTATGGCTACACCTTC.